A selection of T cell receptor beta chains follows, all from one sample in a study of cytomegalovirus exposure and HLA in healthy donors. Using immunoSEQ multiplex PCR, the repertoire was profiled, and TCRdb retains in-frame clones only, with some absent. The sample features approximately 110,000 clones, with approximately 0.99% in its top ten. Sequences were obtained from PBMCs. Receptor source: a man between 18 and 29 years old in good health and CMV-seronegative. Each CDR3 is given with its conserved first and last residue. D genes are given only for firm matches.

v_gene,j_gene,d_gene,CDR3nt,CDR3aa
TRBV27,TRBJ1-6,NA,TGTGCCAGCAGTTTTGGGCAGGGGCTTATTTCACCCCTCCACTTT,CASSFGQGLISPLHF
TRBV7-9,TRBJ1-6,NA,TGTGCCAGCAGCTTAGTGGCCTCCGATTCACCCCTCCACTTT,CASSLVASDSPLHF
TRBV6-5,TRBJ1-1,TRBD1,TGTGCCAGCAGTTACGGGGACAGAACAGACACTGAAGCTTTCTTT,CASSYGDRTDTEAFF
TRBV21-1,TRBJ2-7,NA,TGTGCCAGCAGCAAAGTGGAGAAGGACAGGGGGACCTACGAGCAGTACTTC,CASSKVEKDRGTYEQYF
TRBV4-1,TRBJ2-5,TRBD2,TGCGCCAGCAGCTCGGGACTAGCGGAAGAGACCCAGTACTTC,CASSSGLAEETQYF
TRBV28,TRBJ2-1,TRBD2,TGTGCCAGCAGTTTGGTTAGCGGGAGGGAGTTCTTC,CASSLVSGREFF
TRBV14,TRBJ1-1,NA,TGTGCCAGCAGCCAAGAACACACCGAGAACACTGAAGCTTTCTTT,CASSQEHTENTEAFF
TRBV4-1,TRBJ2-3,TRBD2,TGCGCCAGCAGCCAAGTTCACGCGGGGGGTACGCAGTATTTT,CASSQVHAGGTQYF
TRBV9,TRBJ1-3,TRBD1,TGTGCCAGCAGCGTAGGGCGAAGACAGGGGATACCTGGAAACACCATATATTTT,CASSVGRRQGIPGNTIYF
TRBV10-3,TRBJ2-7,TRBD1,TGTGCCATCAGTGAGTCGGGGACAGGGAGCGAGCAGTACTTC,CAISESGTGSEQYF